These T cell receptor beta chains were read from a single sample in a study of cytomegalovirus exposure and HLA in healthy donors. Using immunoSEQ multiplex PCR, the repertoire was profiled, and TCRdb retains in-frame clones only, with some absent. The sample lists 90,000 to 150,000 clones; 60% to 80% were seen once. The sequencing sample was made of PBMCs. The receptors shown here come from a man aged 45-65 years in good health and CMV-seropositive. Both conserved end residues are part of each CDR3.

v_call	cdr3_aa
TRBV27	CASSLLAGVFTDTQYF
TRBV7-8	CASSLLPGQGAHTEAFF
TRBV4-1	CASSQAGFYGYTF
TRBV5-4	CASSRPEGQGGYGYTF
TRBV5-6	CASRLRDRGEWEQYF
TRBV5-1	CASSPLAGGNTGELFF
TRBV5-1	CASSAGTGSFNEQFF
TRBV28	CASSLPAGGSYGYTF
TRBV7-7	CASSATGANTGELFF
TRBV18	CASSQAGTGAKSTGNTIYF
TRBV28	CASSLGGTSAYEQYF
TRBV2	CASSVFRGYTF
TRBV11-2	CASSLEGRQSISSYNSPLHF
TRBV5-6	CASSWGTTEAFF
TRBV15	CATSHPRDRGFSGANVLTF
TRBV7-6	CASSLFGSGGAYEQYF
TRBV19	CASSMPGLLGEKLFF
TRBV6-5	CASRGFAYEQYF
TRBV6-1	CASSGGYRHTEAFF
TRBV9	CASSVGGVSYEQYF
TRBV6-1	CASIRQGGNEQYF
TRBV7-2	CASSLDRVGNTIYF
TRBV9	CASSPPWQGAHEQYF
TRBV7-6	CASSGGLAGGNYEQYF